These T cell receptor beta chains were read from a single sample in a study of cytomegalovirus exposure and HLA in healthy donors. Assay: immunoSEQ multiplex PCR; the TCRdb copy retains only in-frame clones and omits some. The table lists around 150,000 clones, over 75% of them singletons. The sequencing sample was made of PBMCs. These receptors came from a man aged 35 to 55 in good health and CMV-seronegative. The CDR3 runs from the conserved cysteine through the conserved F or W. The D gene is left open where the match is weak. The listing skips clone size in some rows; elsewhere it reads once, few, many or a size class.

size: -
D: -
length: 16
V: TRBV29-1
J: TRBJ2-4
CDR3: CSVEESNTLAKNIQYF
DNA: TGCAGCGTTGAAGAGTCCAATACTCTAGCCAAAAACATTCAGTACTTC

size: few
D: TRBD1
length: 15
V: TRBV6-1
J: TRBJ2-3
CDR3: CASSERQGSPDTQYF
DNA: TGTGCCAGCAGTGAACGACAGGGTAGCCCAGATACGCAGTATTTT

size: -
D: -
length: 13
V: TRBV6-5
J: TRBJ1-6
CDR3: CASSPQNDSPLHF
DNA: TGTGCCAGCAGTCCCCAAAATGATTCACCCCTCCACTTT

size: -
D: -
length: 17
V: TRBV2
J: TRBJ2-7
CDR3: CASSEARGGGAGYEQYF
DNA: TGTGCCAGCAGTGAAGCAAGGGGCGGGGGCGCAGGGTACGAGCAGTACTTC

size: -
D: -
length: 13
V: TRBV6-1
J: TRBJ1-5
CDR3: CASTRERNQPQHF
DNA: TGTGCCAGCACCAGGGAACGCAATCAGCCCCAGCATTTT

size: -
D: TRBD2
length: 16
V: TRBV5-4
J: TRBJ2-1
CDR3: CASSRGVAGDYNEQFF
DNA: TGTGCCAGCAGCCGGGGAGTAGCGGGTGACTACAATGAGCAGTTCTTC

size: -
D: TRBD2
length: 20
V: TRBV4-1
J: TRBJ2-3
CDR3: CASSQDSGTSGGASLDTQYF
DNA: TGCGCCAGCAGCCAAGACTCCGGGACTAGCGGGGGGGCCTCACTGGATACGCAGTATTTT

size: few
D: -
length: 14
V: TRBV6-5
J: TRBJ2-7
CDR3: CASRPMDRRNEQYF
DNA: TGTGCCAGCAGGCCTATGGACAGAAGAAACGAGCAGTACTTC

size: -
D: TRBD1
length: 14
V: TRBV7-9
J: TRBJ1-1
CDR3: CASSLGGQITEAFF
DNA: TGTGCCAGCAGCTTAGGGGGACAGATCACTGAAGCTTTCTTT

size: -
D: TRBD2
length: 14
V: TRBV7-3
J: TRBJ2-1
CDR3: CASSLTGGFNEQFF
DNA: TGTGCCAGCAGCTTAACCGGGGGGTTCAATGAGCAGTTCTTC

size: -
D: -
length: 16
V: TRBV19
J: TRBJ2-3
CDR3: CASRGARTASTDTQYF
DNA: TGTGCCAGTCGGGGGGCTCGGACGGCTAGCACAGATACGCAGTATTTT

size: -
D: -
length: 15
V: TRBV6-1
J: TRBJ2-5
CDR3: CASSERRVGQETQYF
DNA: TGTGCCAGCAGTGAACGCAGGGTAGGGCAAGAGACCCAGTACTTC

size: -
D: -
length: 15
V: TRBV6-5
J: TRBJ2-7
CDR3: CASATPGGFRYEQYF
DNA: TGTGCCAGCGCAACTCCAGGGGGGTTTCGCTACGAGCAGTACTTC

size: -
D: TRBD2
length: 14
V: TRBV4-1
J: TRBJ2-5
CDR3: CASSQGGTKGTQYF
DNA: TGCGCCAGCAGCCAAGGGGGGACTAAGGGGACCCAGTACTTC

size: -
D: TRBD2
length: 17
V: TRBV10-3
J: TRBJ2-2
CDR3: CAIRPGLAGPNTGELFF
DNA: TGTGCCATCAGACCGGGACTAGCGGGACCGAACACCGGGGAGCTGTTTTTT

size: -
D: TRBD1
length: 15
V: TRBV9
J: TRBJ2-7
CDR3: CASSVVGTGDIEQYF
DNA: TGTGCCAGCAGCGTAGTGGGGACAGGGGATATCGAGCAGTACTTC

size: few
D: -
length: 17
V: TRBV28
J: TRBJ1-4
CDR3: CATLGPGGGSANEKLFF
DNA: TGTGCCACCTTAGGACCGGGAGGAGGGTCGGCTAATGAAAAACTGTTTTTT

size: -
D: -
length: 16
V: TRBV18
J: TRBJ2-3
CDR3: CASSPFAGQDTDTQYF
DNA: TGTGCCAGCTCACCTTTCGCGGGGCAAGATACAGATACGCAGTATTTT

size: few
D: -
length: 15
V: TRBV5-4
J: TRBJ2-7
CDR3: CASSRRLDLTYEQYF
DNA: TGTGCCAGCAGTCGACGACTAGACCTCACCTACGAGCAGTACTTC

size: -
D: -
length: 13
V: TRBV10-1
J: TRBJ2-3
CDR3: CASNEQGTDTQYF
DNA: TGCGCCAGCAATGAGCAGGGCACAGATACGCAGTATTTT

size: -
D: TRBD1
length: 15
V: TRBV7-3
J: TRBJ1-6
CDR3: CAQAPPTGVNSPLHF
DNA: TGTGCCCAGGCGCCCCCTACAGGGGTAAATTCACCCCTCCACTTT

size: -
D: -
length: 13
V: TRBV2
J: TRBJ1-5
CDR3: CASGPGSNQPQHF
DNA: TGTGCCAGCGGTCCGGGTAGCAATCAGCCCCAGCATTTT

size: -
D: -
length: 13
V: TRBV6-4
J: TRBJ2-1
CDR3: CASSDEQGGEQFF
DNA: TGTGCCAGCAGTGACGAACAGGGCGGTGAGCAGTTCTTC

size: once
D: -
length: 12
V: TRBV25-1
J: TRBJ2-1
CDR3: CASSDRELEQFF
DNA: TGTGCCAGCAGTGATCGGGAGCTCGAGCAGTTCTTC

size: few
D: -
length: 13
V: TRBV6-5
J: TRBJ2-7
CDR3: CASTPPGRDEQYF
DNA: TGTGCCAGCACCCCCCCCGGCAGGGACGAGCAGTACTTC

size: -
D: -
length: 16
V: TRBV9
J: TRBJ2-2
CDR3: CASSGGHPLNTGELFF
DNA: TGTGCCAGCAGTGGGGGACACCCTCTTAACACCGGGGAGCTGTTTTTT

size: few
D: TRBD1
length: 16
V: TRBV6-6
J: TRBJ1-4
CDR3: CASSPTPGGWGEKLFF
DNA: TGTGCCAGCAGTCCAACTCCAGGGGGCTGGGGGGAAAAACTGTTTTTT

size: once
D: -
length: 13
V: TRBV6-6
J: TRBJ1-1
CDR3: CASSTRVRAEAFF
DNA: TGTGCCAGCAGCACCCGGGTGAGGGCTGAAGCTTTCTTT

size: -
D: TRBD1
length: 13
V: TRBV4-3
J: TRBJ1-2
CDR3: CASSTGQGDGYTF
DNA: TGCGCCAGCAGCACCGGACAGGGCGATGGCTACACCTTC

size: -
D: TRBD2
length: 13
V: TRBV19
J: TRBJ2-1
CDR3: CASSGGSYNEQFF
DNA: TGTGCCAGTAGCGGGGGGTCGTACAATGAGCAGTTCTTC

size: few
D: TRBD1
length: 14
V: TRBV7-9
J: TRBJ1-3
CDR3: CASSFSTGKDTIYF
DNA: TGTGCCAGCAGCTTCTCGACAGGGAAAGACACCATATATTTT

size: -
D: -
length: 13
V: TRBV28
J: TRBJ2-7
CDR3: CASSSSPTHEQYF
DNA: TGTGCCAGCAGCTCTTCCCCTACTCACGAGCAGTACTTC